This TCR beta chain was identified during a study of CD8 T cells in Susac syndrome (dated by TCRdb to about 2019). As for the study more broadly: The study used repertoire sequencing to test whether antigen drove CD8+ T cell activation and differentiation in Susac syndrome. CD8+ T cell repertoire clonality was compared between more than ten healthy donors, some 14 Susac syndrome patients and 15 multiple sclerosis patients.

RNA was extracted using the RNeasy kit, and roughly 0.45 to 1 microgram was reverse transcribed with random hexamers. The immunoSEQ multiplex PCR assay, which covers 54 Vbeta and 13 Jbeta segments, was used to amplify TCR beta CDR3 regions. To correct PCR amplification bias, a synthetic template baseline was used for both primer optimization and computational correction. For the original study's pipeline: Only productive sequences were kept, with reads annotated to V, D and J genes according to IMGT and analyzed in immunoSEQ Analyzer. Clonality was computed as one minus Shannon entropy normalized by log2 of the number of productive unique sequences. For each patient and control, public and private clones were evaluated within the 100 most prevalent clones. A clone was defined as Susac-specific if it was absent from the healthy and MS cohorts, from over 1,000 published viral clones and from other ImmuneACCESS disease sequences. TCRdb trimmed public reads at Q25 via fastp, called clones via MiXCR and kept in-frame beta chains. One record per CDR3 amino acid sequence lists the most common genes and DNA. The V and J calls were determined by TCRdb, not by the authors. Within this sample are around 200,000 distinct CDR3 sequences, with about 93% of them counted one time only. The ten most abundant clones make up about 0.15% of the sample.

The CDR3 has 15 amino acids, counting the end cysteine and phenylalanine. Only the CDR3 DNA is retained, 45 bases long and in frame from the first base. Based on the germline V gene, the CDR1 and CDR2 sequences are SGHDN and FVKESK. Trimmed from V: 1 base; trimmed from J: 7 bases; junction bases lacking a gene match: 7. Summary of the overall study and its limitations: The TCR sequencing and HLA analysis was acknowledged to have included a relatively small number of individuals.

Peripheral blood CD8+ and CD4+ T cells from healthy donors, Susac syndrome patients and multiple sclerosis patients were profiled by high-throughput TCR beta sequencing. Multiple sclerosis controls were treatment-naive patients with stable or active relapsing-remitting disease fulfilling revised McDonald criteria. Bulk CD8+ and CD4+ T cells were purified magnetically by negative isolation, whereas CD8+ TEMRA cells were enriched by FACS. Blood was collected in EDTA tubes and processed within 24 hours, with PBMCs isolated through density gradient centrifugation. PBMCs destined for TCR sequencing were cryopreserved in liquid nitrogen and later thawed in a 37 °C water bath. The sorted or isolated CD4+, CD8+ and CD8+ TEMRA cells reached a purity of at least 90%. As to this clonotype: This clone's antigen is unknown. There are no base qualities to consult, and no much larger clone falls within one base.

The source material was CD8+ T cells from PBMCs. This TCR was recovered from a human donor with multiple sclerosis. The rearrangement combines TRBV14 with TRBJ2-7, with TRBD1 identical over 10 junction bases. The bases are TGTGCCAGCAGCCAAGGAGGGACAGGGGCGTCTGAGCAGTACTTC. Its protein is CASSQGGTGASEQYF. The full variable domain, with segments outside the CDR3 supplied by the reference TRBV14 and TRBJ2-7 proteins, appears as EAGVTQFPSHSVIEKGQTVTLRCDPISGHDNLYWYRRVMGKEIKFLLHFVKESKQDESGMPNNRFLAERTGGTYSTLKVQPAELEDSGVYFCASSQGGTGASEQYFGPGTRLTVT.